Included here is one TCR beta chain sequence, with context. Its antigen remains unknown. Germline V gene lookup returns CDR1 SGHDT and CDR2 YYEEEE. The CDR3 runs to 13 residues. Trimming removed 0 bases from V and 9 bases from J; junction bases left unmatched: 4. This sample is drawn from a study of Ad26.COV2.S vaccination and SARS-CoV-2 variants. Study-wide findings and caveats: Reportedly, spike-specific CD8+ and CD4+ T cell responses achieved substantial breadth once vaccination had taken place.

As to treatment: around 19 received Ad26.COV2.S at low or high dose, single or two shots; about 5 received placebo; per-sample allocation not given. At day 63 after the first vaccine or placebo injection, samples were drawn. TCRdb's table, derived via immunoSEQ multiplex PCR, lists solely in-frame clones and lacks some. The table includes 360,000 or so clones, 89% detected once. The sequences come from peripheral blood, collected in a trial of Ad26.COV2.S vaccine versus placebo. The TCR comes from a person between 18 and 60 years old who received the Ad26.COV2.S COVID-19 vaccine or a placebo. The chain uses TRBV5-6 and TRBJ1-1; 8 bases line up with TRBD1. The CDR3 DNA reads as TGTGCCAGCAGCTTGGGGACAGGGCTCCAAGCTTTCTTT. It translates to CASSLGTGLQAFF.